The sequence of this T cell receptor beta chain was determined in a study of early T cells in non-severe SARS-CoV-2 infection. Individual cDNA molecules received unique molecular identifiers. TCRdb fed the 5' RACE reads into MiXCR, producing one record per CDR3 protein. The data hold around 26,000 distinct CDR3 sequences, with less than 4.5% observed a single time. This clonotype originated in an adult who was a healthcare worker with PCR-confirmed SARS-CoV-2 infection or an uninfected control (not recorded which). Sample: whole blood.

CDR3 loop: CASSNKPSTSEQFF. The CDR3 DNA follows: TGCGCCAGCAGCAACAAACCTAGCACCAGTGAGCAGTTCTTC. The gene calls are TRBV5-1 and TRBJ2-1, with a tentative D call TRBD2 (5 bases). Germline CDR1 and CDR2: SGHRS and YFSETQ. Trimming cost V 4 bases and J 9 bases, with 17 bases left between them. The length of the CDR3 is 14 residues.